This TCR beta chain was sequenced during a study of technical replicates of blood from a handful of donors. The assay was immunoSEQ multiplex PCR, and TCRdb's table has in-frame clones only and misses some. The data hold 75,000 to 100,000 clones, with nearly 97% observed a single time. V shed 8 bases and J shed 0 bases, with 15 bases lying between them. This CDR3 is built from 15 residues. Per the germline V gene, CDR1 is LGHNA and CDR2 is YNFKEQ. Sequencing was performed on T cells isolated from PBMCs. The J gene is TRBJ2-3, the V gene TRBV4-2, with D tentatively TRBD2 (6 bases). The sequence derives from a human donor in good health. In DNA form, the CDR3 reads TGTGCCAGCTCGGTAACCGGGACTAGCACAGATACGCAGTATTTT. Residues: CASSVTGTSTDTQYF.